This T cell receptor (beta chain) was sequenced in a study of T cells in Graves' hyperthyroidism and ophthalmopathy. Study-level results: In blood, most of the thyroid clonotypes expanded above 0.001 were also present.

The sample holds a few counts of this clonotype. Its specificity is not known. The source material, RNA transcripts, was used to amplify TCR beta CDR3 regions. HTBI primers drove first-round RT-PCR of the TCR CDR3. TCRdb passed the multiplex PCR reads through MiXCR, listing each CDR3 protein once. This sample has some 490,000 distinct CDR3 sequences, with 15% to 20% found just once. Per germline, CDR1 GTSNPN and CDR2 SVGIG (reference sequence). The CDR3 contains 11 residues. V was clipped by 8 bases and J by 4 bases, with 11 bases between them. The chain has TRBV30 and TRBJ1-1; no definite D call. This sequence originates from a woman younger than 45 with Graves' ophthalmopathy. Source material: blood. CDR3 region: CARYEGTEAFF. In DNA form, the CDR3 reads TGTGCCCGTTACGAGGGCACTGAAGCTTTCTTT.